This T cell receptor beta chain was identified during a study of OX40 agonist ivuxolimab in advanced cancers. Across the study: The mean age was around 56 years, ranging from about 20 to 79, with under 90% of participants male.

The protocol was immunoSEQ multiplex PCR, while the TCRdb copy is restricted to in-frame clones and leaves out a portion. The sample yields under 85,000 clones, around nine tenths seen once. This CDR3 has 11 residues. V was pared by 3 bases and J by 12 bases, with 12 bases between. CDR1 and CDR2 (germline): DFQATT, SNEGSKA (reference sequence). The chain recombines TRBV20-1 with TRBJ1-5; D ambiguous. Sequenced here: CD4+ or CD8+ T cells sorted from blood, sampled in a trial of the OX40 agonist ivuxolimab. The receptor was derived from an adult with an advanced solid tumor such as melanoma, head and neck, liver or kidney cancer. CDR3 nucleotides: TGCAGTGCTAGGATCCAGAGTAGCCAGCATTTT. Encoded protein: CSARIQSSQHF.